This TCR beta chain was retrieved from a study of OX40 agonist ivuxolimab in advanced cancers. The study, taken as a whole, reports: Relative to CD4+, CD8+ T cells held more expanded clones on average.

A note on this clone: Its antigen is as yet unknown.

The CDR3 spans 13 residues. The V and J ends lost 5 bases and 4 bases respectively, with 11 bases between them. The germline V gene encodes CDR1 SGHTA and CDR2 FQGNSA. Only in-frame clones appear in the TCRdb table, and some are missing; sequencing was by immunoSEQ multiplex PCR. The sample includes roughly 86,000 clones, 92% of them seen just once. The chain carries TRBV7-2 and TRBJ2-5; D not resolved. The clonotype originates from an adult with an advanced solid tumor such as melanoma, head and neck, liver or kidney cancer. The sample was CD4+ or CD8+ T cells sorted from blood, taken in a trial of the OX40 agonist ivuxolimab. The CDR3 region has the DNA TGTGCCAGCAGCCTTAACTGGGGAGAGACCCAGTACTTC. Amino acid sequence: CASSLNWGETQYF.